The clone carrying this TCR beta chain was seen more than once but under ten times. Its matching antigen is unknown. TCR beta CDR3 regions were amplified from RNA. HTBI primers were used for first-round RT-PCR of the TCR CDR3. TCRdb re-called the multiplex PCR reads through MiXCR, storing one row per CDR3 protein. The sample holds nearly 600,000 distinct CDR3 sequences, roughly 13% seen once. These data originate in a study of T cells in Graves' hyperthyroidism and ophthalmopathy. The study, taken as a whole, reports: A model using 13 V-J features told ophthalmopathy apart from stable hyperthyroidism.

CDR3 length: 17 amino acids. Germline V CDR1 and CDR2: SGHNT, YENEEA. V lost 5 bases, J lost 1 base, and 10 bases stayed unmatched. The V gene is TRBV11-3, the J gene TRBJ1-1; 10 bases agree with TRBD1. This sequence originates from a woman aged 25 to 39 with Graves' hyperthyroidism that later progressed to Graves' ophthalmopathy. Sequencing used blood. The CDR3 nucleotides are TGTGCCAGCAGCCCTTGGGACAGGGGTTCGGAGAACACTGAAGCTTTCTTT. Translation gives CASSPWDRGSENTEAFF.